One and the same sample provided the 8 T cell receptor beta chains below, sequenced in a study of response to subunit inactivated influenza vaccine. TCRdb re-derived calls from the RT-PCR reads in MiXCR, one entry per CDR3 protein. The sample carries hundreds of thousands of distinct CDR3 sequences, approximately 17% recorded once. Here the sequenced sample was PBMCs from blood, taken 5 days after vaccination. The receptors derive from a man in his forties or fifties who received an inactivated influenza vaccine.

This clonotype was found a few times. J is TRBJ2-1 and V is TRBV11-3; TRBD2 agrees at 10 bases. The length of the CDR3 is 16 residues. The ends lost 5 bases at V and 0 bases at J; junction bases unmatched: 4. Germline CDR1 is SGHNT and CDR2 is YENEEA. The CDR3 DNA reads TGTGCCAGCAGCGCTTCTAGCGGGAGCTCCTACAATGAGCAGTTCTTC. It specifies CASSASSGSSYNEQFF.

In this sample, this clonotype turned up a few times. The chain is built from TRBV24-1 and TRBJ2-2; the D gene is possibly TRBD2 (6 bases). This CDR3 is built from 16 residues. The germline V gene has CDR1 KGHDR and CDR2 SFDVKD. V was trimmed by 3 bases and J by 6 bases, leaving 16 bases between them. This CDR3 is CATSDRDGRGSGELFF. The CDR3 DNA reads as TGTGCCACCAGTGATCGTGACGGGAGAGGGTCCGGGGAGCTGTTTTTT.

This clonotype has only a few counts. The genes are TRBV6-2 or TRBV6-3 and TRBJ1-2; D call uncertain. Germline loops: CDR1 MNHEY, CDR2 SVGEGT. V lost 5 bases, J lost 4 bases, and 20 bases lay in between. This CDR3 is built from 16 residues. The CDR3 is CASSDHFRPPSYGYTF. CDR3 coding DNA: TGTGCCAGCAGTGATCACTTTCGCCCACCCTCCTATGGCTACACCTTC.

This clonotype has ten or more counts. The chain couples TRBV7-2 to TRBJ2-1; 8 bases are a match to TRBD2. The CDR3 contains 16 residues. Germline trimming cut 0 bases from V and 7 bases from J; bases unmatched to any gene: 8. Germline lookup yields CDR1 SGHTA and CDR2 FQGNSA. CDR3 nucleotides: TGTGCCAGCAGCTTAGCCCCCGGCGGGGGGTTGAATGAGCAGTTCTTC. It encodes CASSLAPGGGLNEQFF.

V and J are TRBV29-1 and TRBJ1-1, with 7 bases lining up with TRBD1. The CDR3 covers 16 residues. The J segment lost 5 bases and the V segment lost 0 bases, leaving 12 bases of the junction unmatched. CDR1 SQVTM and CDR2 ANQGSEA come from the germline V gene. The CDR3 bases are TGCAGCGTTGAAGATCTTAAGGGGGCCGGGCGGACTGAAGCTTTCTTT. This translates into CSVEDLKGAGRTEAFF.

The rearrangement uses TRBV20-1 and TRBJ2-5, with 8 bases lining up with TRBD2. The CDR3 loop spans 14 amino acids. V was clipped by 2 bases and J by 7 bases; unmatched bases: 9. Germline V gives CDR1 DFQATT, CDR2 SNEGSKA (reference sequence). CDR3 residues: CSARRLAGRVTQYF. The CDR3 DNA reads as TGCAGTGCTAGACGGCTAGCGGGTAGAGTGACCCAGTACTTC.

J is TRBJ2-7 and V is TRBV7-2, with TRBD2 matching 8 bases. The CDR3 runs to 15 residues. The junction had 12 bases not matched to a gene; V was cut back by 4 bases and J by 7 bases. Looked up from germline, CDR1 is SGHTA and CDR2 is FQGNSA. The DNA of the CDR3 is TGTGCCAGCAGCTATCACGGGAGGGCGACGTTTGAGCAGTACTTC. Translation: CASSYHGRATFEQYF.

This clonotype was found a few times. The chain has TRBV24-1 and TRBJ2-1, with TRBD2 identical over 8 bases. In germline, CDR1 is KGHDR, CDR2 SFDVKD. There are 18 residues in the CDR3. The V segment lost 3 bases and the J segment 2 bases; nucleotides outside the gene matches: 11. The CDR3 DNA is TGTGCCACCAGTGATGTGTCAAGCGGGAGTGATGCCTACAATGAGCAGTTCTTC. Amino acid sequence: CATSDVSSGSDAYNEQFF.